The TCR beta chain under discussion was sequenced for a study of brain T cells in children with intractable seizures listed by TCRdb under 2021. Background for the entire study: Resected brain tissue from some 53 pediatric epilepsy surgery cases was initially screened for immune gene transcripts with a NanoString immunology panel. Among the approximately twelve selected surgery cases, pre-surgery blood was additionally sequenced for eight, leaving four cases with brain tissue only. What the research found in general, with its limitations: Because sequencing depth differed between pre- and post-surgery blood, the absence of clones from the pre-surgery sample may reflect undersampling. The patients' HCMV serostatus was not known, and viral specificity was inferred solely from CDR3 sequence similarity.

The label giving this sample's time point can be read as: resected brain tissue, or blood drawn just prior to surgery. Surgery cases with the highest brain T cell transcript signatures were selected for TCR beta chain sequencing of brain tissue and, where available, blood. Patients had been treated with at least one anti-epileptic drug before surgery. TCR-sequenced patients were children with drug-resistant epilepsy due to tuberous sclerosis complex, focal cortical dysplasia, Rasmussen encephalitis or hemimegalencephaly. The blood samples were collected right before the epilepsy surgery. Bulk genomic DNA was extracted from unsorted brain tissue and whole blood with the Monarch genomic DNA purification kit. The immunoSEQ assay was applied to genomic DNA to generate the TCR beta chain sequences. As for the authors' bioinformatics: CDR3 sequences that did not begin with the conserved framework cysteine at position 104 were removed by hand. To get clonality, the normalized Shannon's Diversity Index was subtracted from one, giving values from 0 (maximal diversity) to 1 (oligoclonal). Differences in the frequency of the same CDR3 between samples, such as brain versus blood, were assessed with chi-squared comparison-of-proportions tests. Public clonotypes were found through immuneACCESS searches, while the VDJdb browser was used to judge similarity to known antiviral clonotypes. Entries here come from immuneACCESS through TCRdb and include only in-frame sequences with V and J called. Some clones fail to appear in such tables; in the studies checked, an unresolved V gene covers under half of the shortfall, and the cause of the remainder is unknown. The V and J calls and clone size are taken from that table; D and trimming were inferred from the DNA. This sample gives tens of thousands of clones in total; around 90% of them show up just once. The ten largest account for approximately 24% of the sample.

In the case of this clone: This clone's antigen is unknown. The input lacks base qualities; no much larger clone sits a single base away.

In the germline V gene, CDR1 corresponds to MNHEY and CDR2 to SVGAGI. From the cysteine through the phenylalanine, the CDR3 covers 15 amino acids. CDR3 DNA is the only sequence kept; it has 45 bases, read in frame from the first base. V and J are trimmed by 6 bases and 9 bases, and the gene matches miss 8 bases of the junction. This clonotype was obtained from a girl aged 2 to 10 with Rasmussen encephalitis and intractable seizures. The chain is encoded by TRBV6-5 joined to TRBJ2-3, with 14 middle bases fitting TRBD2. Sequences were derived from peripheral blood, sampled at surgery. DNA sequence: TGTGCCAGCAGCCCGGGACTAGCGGGGGTCGGCACGCAGTATTTT. This yields the protein CASSPGLAGVGTQYF.